A selection of T cell receptor beta chains follows, all from one sample in a study of PD-1 blockade in classical Hodgkin lymphoma. Assay: immunoSEQ multiplex PCR; the TCRdb copy retains only in-frame clones and omits some. This table has some 70,000 clones, over 90% appearing once. The sample comprised peripheral blood mononuclear cells (PBMCs). These receptors all stem from a human donor with classical Hodgkin lymphoma. CDR3s include the opening cysteine and the closing phenylalanine or tryptophan. A D gene is named only where the DNA matches it firmly. Clone size appears in some rows only: once, few, many, or a class for an expanded clone.

CDR3 length	J gene	V gene	clone size	D gene	CDR3 DNA	CDR3 protein
15	TRBJ2-2	TRBV2	.	.	TGTGCCAGCTCTCAACAGACAGATAACACCGGGGAGCTGTTTTTT	CASSQQTDNTGELFF
14	TRBJ2-2	TRBV19	.	TRBD2	TGTGCCAGTAGTGTTAGCGGGGACACCGGGGAGCTGTTTTTT	CASSVSGDTGELFF
15	TRBJ1-3	TRBV9	.	.	TGTGCCAGCAGCGTAGATACAGGCTCTGGAAACACCATATATTTT	CASSVDTGSGNTIYF
15	TRBJ1-2	TRBV28	.	TRBD1	TGTGCCAGCAGTTTACATAGACAGGGGGGAAAAGGCTACACCTTC	CASSLHRQGGKGYTF
13	TRBJ2-2	TRBV10-3	.	.	TGTGCCATCACTGGGGATGGCACCGGGGAGCTGTTTTTT	CAITGDGTGELFF
14	TRBJ2-6	TRBV10-1	.	.	TGCGCCAGCAGTGACGGCTCTGGGGCCAACGTCCTGACTTTC	CASSDGSGANVLTF
12	TRBJ2-2	TRBV5-1	.	.	TGCGCCAGCAGCTTTAACACCGGGAAGCTGTTTTTT	CASSFNTGKLFF
15	TRBJ2-5	TRBV7-2	.	.	TGTGCCAGCAGCTCCGCCCCAGGCCTTCTGGAGACCCAGTACTTC	CASSSAPGLLETQYF
13	TRBJ2-7	TRBV6-6	.	.	TGTGCCAGCAGTTACCCCGGGACACCGCACGGGTACTTC	CASSYPGTPHGYF
12	TRBJ2-1	TRBV28	.	.	TGTGCCAGCAGTTTACTACAGGATGAGCAGTTCTTC	CASSLLQDEQFF
14	TRBJ1-1	TRBV6-6	.	.	TGTGCCAGCAGTTACTCGGGGGGGTTGGCTGAAGCTTTCTTT	CASSYSGGLAEAFF
14	TRBJ2-7	TRBV30	.	TRBD2	TGTGCCTGGATCAACCCTAGCGGGGGCTACGAGCAGTACTTC	CAWINPSGGYEQYF
15	TRBJ2-3	TRBV7-3	.	.	TGTGCCAGCAGCCCCTGGGATGGCAGGGGAGATACGCAGTATTTT	CASSPWDGRGDTQYF
12	TRBJ2-5	TRBV10-3	.	.	TGTGCCGTCTCCTACGAACAAGAGACCCAGTACTTC	CAVSYEQETQYF
15	TRBJ1-2	TRBV28	.	TRBD1	TGTGCCAGCAGTAATCCGGGACAGGGGGGATATGGCTACACCTTC	CASSNPGQGGYGYTF
19	TRBJ1-6	TRBV7-3	.	.	TGTGCCAGCAGCTTAGCGAAATTACAGGGAAGCTCCTATAATTCACCCCTCCACTTT	CASSLAKLQGSSYNSPLHF
15	TRBJ1-5	TRBV4-3	.	.	TGCGCCAGCAGCCAAAATATGGCCCTTGTACAGCCCCAGCATTTT	CASSQNMALVQPQHF
15	TRBJ1-1	TRBV18	once	TRBD1	TGTGCCAGCTCACTGCCGGGACAGGAGAACACTGAAGCTTTCTTT	CASSLPGQENTEAFF
15	TRBJ1-2	TRBV4-3	.	TRBD1	TGCGCCAGCAGCCAAGCTACTCCGGGACAGGGTGGCTACACCTTC	CASSQATPGQGGYTF
16	TRBJ2-3	TRBV5-1	.	TRBD2	TGCGCCAGCAGCTTGGGTCCTAGCGGGGGGCCCGATACGCAGTATTTT	CASSLGPSGGPDTQYF